These 19 T cell receptor beta chains share one sample of origin, sequenced in a study of T cells in Graves' hyperthyroidism and ophthalmopathy. The source material, RNA transcripts, was used to amplify TCR beta CDR3 regions. RT-PCR in the first round (using the HTBI primer set) targeted the TCR CDR3. Via MiXCR, TCRdb re-called the multiplex PCR reads, giving one row per CDR3 protein. The sample includes fewer than 850,000 distinct CDR3 sequences, roughly 17% of them seen just once. Sequenced material: blood. The receptor set was obtained from a man aged 50 or older with Graves' hyperthyroidism.

In its sample, this clonotype was seen many times. The rearrangement joins TRBV2 to TRBJ2-1; 8 nucleotides agree with TRBD1. V lost 6 bases, J lost 0 bases, and 7 bases stayed unmatched. Germline loops: CDR1 SNHLY, CDR2 FYNNEI. CDR3 length: 16 residues. The CDR3, as DNA: TGTGCCAGCAGACGACAGGGGCCAAGCTCCTACAATGAGCAGTTCTTC. Translation: CASRRQGPSSYNEQFF.

The V gene is TRBV6-2 or TRBV6-3, the J gene TRBJ2-1; 7 bases fit TRBD2. Germline assignment: CDR1 MNHEY and CDR2 SVGEGT. The CDR3 runs to 15 residues. Trimming cost V 2 bases and J 8 bases; bases outside gene matches: 9. Written as DNA, the CDR3 is TGTGCCAGCAGTTACGTCCGCGGGGGTTACGATGAGCAGTTCTTC. It encodes CASSYVRGGYDEQFF.

The sample holds many counts of this clonotype. The chain carries TRBV6-1 and TRBJ1-4; TRBD1 matches at 11 bases. This CDR3 is 13 amino acids long. Germline lookup yields CDR1 MNHNS and CDR2 SASEGT. V lost 6 bases and J lost 7; bases outside the gene matches: 1. This CDR3 is CASRDRGLEKLFF. In DNA form, the CDR3 reads TGTGCCAGCAGGGACAGGGGGCTTGAAAAACTGTTTTTT.

This clonotype was counted a few times. The V gene is TRBV5-1, the J gene TRBJ1-1, with 11 bases fitting TRBD1. V shed 4 bases, J shed 6 bases, and the junction held 5 bases outside the gene matches. Germline CDR1 and CDR2: SGHRS and YFSETQ. This CDR3 contains 14 residues. The CDR3 bases are TGCGCCAGCAGCACGGACAGGGGGCATGCTGAAGCTTTCTTT. The encoded protein is CASSTDRGHAEAFF.

This clonotype was counted only a few times. This may be a read error, as it is one base from a much larger clone. J is TRBJ1-1 and V is TRBV7-3; 7 bases line up with TRBD1. CDR1 SGHTA and CDR2 FQGTGA come from the germline V gene. The CDR3 is 14 amino acids. The CDR3 here is CAGSSTGERAEAFF. CDR3 DNA sequence: TGTGCCGGCAGCTCCACAGGGGAGAGGGCTGAAGCTTTCTTT.

The chain joins TRBV28 to TRBJ1-6, with 11 nucleotides matching TRBD1. This CDR3 has 15 amino acids. Germline trimming cut 5 bases from V and 9 bases from J; bases unmatched to any gene: 6. Germline V gene sequence: CDR1 MDHEN, CDR2 SYDVKM. The CDR3 protein is CASSGDRGDGSPLHF. Here the CDR3 DNA reads TGTGCCAGCAGTGGGGACAGGGGGGACGGTTCACCCCTCCACTTT.

There are many counts of this clonotype. This chain links TRBV28 with TRBJ2-4; a possible D gene is TRBD1 (6 bases). Germline V gene data show CDR1 as MDHEN and CDR2 as SYDVKM. This CDR3 region has 16 residues. Trimming pared 5 bases from V and 0 bases from J, leaving 14 bases between. CDR3 amino acids: CASSPGTLIAKNIQYF. Here the CDR3 DNA reads TGTGCCAGCAGTCCCGGGACATTAATAGCCAAAAACATTCAGTACTTC.

This chain uses TRBV9 with TRBJ2-7, with D possibly TRBD2 on 6 matching bases. V was shortened by 3 bases and J by 4 bases, with 8 bases between the two germline ends. This CDR3 has 12 amino acids. Germline V gene lookup returns CDR1 SGDLS and CDR2 YYNGEE. The CDR3 DNA follows: TGTGCCAGCAGCGGGAGGGAGTACGAGCAGTACTTC. Its protein is CASSGREYEQYF. Looking up the rest from reference TRBV9 and TRBJ2-7 gives the full variable domain: DSGVTQTPKHLITATGQRVTLRCSPRSGDLSVYWYQQSLDQGLQFLIQYYNGEERAKGNILERFSAQQFPDLHSELNLSSLELGDSALYFCASSGREYEQYFGPGTRLTVT.

The chain uses TRBV6-1 and TRBJ1-1; D not resolved. Trimming left V 6 bases short and J 14 bases short, with 28 bases between. Germline V CDR1 and CDR2: MNHNS, SASEGT. This CDR3 is 15 amino acids long. The DNA for the CDR3 is TGTGCCAGCAGCTCTACCTCGGGAACCTCCAGGTCGGAATTCTTT. Its protein is CASSSTSGTSRSEFF.

This clonotype has ten or more counts. This chain uses TRBV12-3 or TRBV12-4 with TRBJ2-7; perhaps D is TRBD1 or TRBD2 (5 bases each). With 7 bases removed from V and 4 bases from J, the gap between germline ends came to 14 bases. CDR3 length: 13 amino acids. The CDR3 region has the DNA TGTGCCAGCACCCGGGACCTCGTATACGAGCAGTACTTC. Its protein is CASTRDLVYEQYF.

This clonotype was observed a handful of times. The V and J genes are TRBV29-1 and TRBJ2-7, with 10 bases fitting TRBD2. The germline gives CDR1 SQVTM, CDR2 ANQGSEA. V was pared by 6 bases and J by 1 base, with 15 bases of the junction left unmatched. The CDR3 has 17 amino acids. In DNA, the CDR3 is TGCAGCGTCCCGCCCGGGACTAGCGAGGAAGATTCCTACGAGCAGTACTTC. Its protein product is CSVPPGTSEEDSYEQYF.

The rearrangement joins TRBV28 to TRBJ1-5; TRBD1 is a possible D gene (5 bases). In germline, CDR1 is MDHEN, CDR2 SYDVKM. This CDR3 comprises 15 residues. V shed 7 bases and J shed 1 base, with 14 bases lying between them. DNA of the CDR3: TGTGCCAGCACCAATGGGGGGGGGAGCAATCAGCCCCAGCATTTT. Protein sequence: CASTNGGGSNQPQHF.

This chain joins TRBV5-6 and TRBJ2-2, with 7 bases that match TRBD2. Germline V gene lookup returns CDR1 SGHDT and CDR2 YYEEEE. Trimming took 4 bases from V and 7 from J; bases not matched to a gene: 19. The CDR3 has 18 residues. CDR3 in amino acids: CASSLLRSSGVNIGELFF. As DNA, the CDR3 is TGTGCCAGCAGCCTCCTACGATCTAGCGGAGTAAATATCGGGGAGCTGTTTTTT. Together with reference TRBV5-6 and TRBJ2-2, the CDR3 gives the full variable domain: DAGVTQSPTHLIKTRGQQVTLRCSPKSGHDTVSWYQQALGQGPQFIFQYYEEEERQRGNFPDRFSGHQFPNYSSELNVNALLLGDSALYLCASSLLRSSGVNIGELFFGEGSRLTVL.

This clonotype appeared many times. The V call is TRBV3-1, the J call TRBJ2-7; 7 bases map to TRBD2. This CDR3 contains 15 residues. Trimming at V came to 4 bases and at J to 0 bases, leaving 6 bases not matched to a gene. The germline gives CDR1 LGHDT, CDR2 YNNKEL (reference sequence). The CDR3 coding sequence is TGTGCCAGCAGCCTAAAGTGGGACTACTCCTACGAGCAGTACTTC. This encodes CASSLKWDYSYEQYF.

V gene TRBV11-1 combines with J gene TRBJ1-2; tentative D call: TRBD1 (5 bases). The germline V gene has CDR1 SGHAT and CDR2 FQDESV (reference sequence). The CDR3 consists of 15 residues. The ends were cut back, 5 bases at V and 2 bases at J, with 15 bases in the middle. As DNA, the CDR3 is TGTGCCAGCAGCACGGGACGTGTTGACAACTATGGCTACACCTTC. This translates into CASSTGRVDNYGYTF.

This chain connects TRBV4-1 to TRBJ2-5; TRBD2 matches at 10 bases. Germline V CDR1 and CDR2: MGHRA, YSYEKL. The CDR3 spans 16 residues. Trimming removed 1 base from V and 5 bases from J; junction bases left unmatched: 7. In DNA, the CDR3 is TGCGCCAGCAGCCAAGGTCCTCTAGCGGGAGCCGAGACCCAGTACTTC. Protein: CASSQGPLAGAETQYF.

This clonotype was found many times. The chain couples TRBV2 to TRBJ2-1; 10 nucleotides line up with TRBD2. The ends lost 6 bases at V and 8 bases at J; junction bases unmatched: 7. There are 14 residues in the CDR3. The germline CDR1 and CDR2 sequences are SNHLY and FYNNEI. The DNA for the CDR3 is TGTGCCAGCAGCGGGCTAGCGGGAGACTATGAGCAGTTCTTC. Its translation is CASSGLAGDYEQFF.

In this sample, this clonotype turned up a few times. The chain combines TRBV5-1 with TRBJ1-1; D is ambiguous. V lost 0 bases and J lost 0, with 9 bases in between. Germline V gene lookup returns CDR1 SGHRS and CDR2 YFSETQ. The CDR3 is made up of 15 amino acids. CDR3 sequence (DNA): TGCGCCAGCAGCTTGGTCCCAGAATTGAACACTGAAGCTTTCTTT. It codes for CASSLVPELNTEAFF. Full variable domain (outside the CDR3, taken from reference TRBV5-1 and TRBJ1-1): KAGVTQTPRYLIKTRGQQVTLSCSPISGHRSVSWYQQTPGQGLQFLFEYFSETQRNKGNFPGRFSGRQFSNSRSEMNVSTLELGDSALYLCASSLVPELNTEAFFGQGTRLTVV.

This clonotype was recorded many times. CDR3 coding DNA: TGTGCCATCAGTGAGTCGGAAGGGATCTACGAGCAGTACTTC. Protein: CAISESEGIYEQYF. The chain combines TRBV10-3 with TRBJ2-7; no clear D. CDR1 and CDR2 (germline): ENHRY, SYGVKD. The CDR3 consists of 14 residues. Trimming shortened V by 0 bases and J by 3 bases, and 9 bases separated the two germline ends.